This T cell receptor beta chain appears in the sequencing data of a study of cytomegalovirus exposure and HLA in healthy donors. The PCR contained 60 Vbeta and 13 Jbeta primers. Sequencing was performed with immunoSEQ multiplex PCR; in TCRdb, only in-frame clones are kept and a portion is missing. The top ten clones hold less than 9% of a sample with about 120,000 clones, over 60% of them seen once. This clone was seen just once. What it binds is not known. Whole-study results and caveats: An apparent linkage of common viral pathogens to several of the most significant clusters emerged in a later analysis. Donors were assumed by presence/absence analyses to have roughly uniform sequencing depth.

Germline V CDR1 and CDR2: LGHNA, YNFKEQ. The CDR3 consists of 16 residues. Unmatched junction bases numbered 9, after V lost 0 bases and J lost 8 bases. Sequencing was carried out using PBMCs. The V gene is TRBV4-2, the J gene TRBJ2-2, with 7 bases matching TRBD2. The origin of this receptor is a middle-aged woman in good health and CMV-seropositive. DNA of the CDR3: TGTGCCAGCAGCCAAGAGCTCTCGGGGGGTGGTGGGGAGCTGTTTTTT. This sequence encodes CASSQELSGGGGELFF.